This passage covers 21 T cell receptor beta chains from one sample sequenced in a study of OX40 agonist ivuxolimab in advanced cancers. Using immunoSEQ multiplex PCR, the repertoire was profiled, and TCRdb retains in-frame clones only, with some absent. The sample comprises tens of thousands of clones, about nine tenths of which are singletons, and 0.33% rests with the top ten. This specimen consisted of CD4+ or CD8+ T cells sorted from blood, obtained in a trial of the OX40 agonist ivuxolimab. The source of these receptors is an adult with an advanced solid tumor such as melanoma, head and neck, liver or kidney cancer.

The CDR3 DNA sequence: TGTGCCAGCAGTGCATACAGGGGTACTGAAGCTTTCTTT. The encoded protein is CASSAYRGTEAFF. The J gene is TRBJ1-1, the V gene TRBV2; 7 nucleotides match TRBD1. This CDR3 has 13 amino acids. CDR1 and CDR2 (germline): SNHLY, FYNNEI. V was pared by 4 bases and J by 5 bases, with 4 bases of the junction left unmatched.

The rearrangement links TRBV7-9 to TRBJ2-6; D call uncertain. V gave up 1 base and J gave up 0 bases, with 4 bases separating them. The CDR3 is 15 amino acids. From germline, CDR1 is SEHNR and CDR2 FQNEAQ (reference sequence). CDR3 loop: CASSLEHSGANVLTF. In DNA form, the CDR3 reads TGTGCCAGCAGCTTAGAACACTCTGGGGCCAACGTCCTGACTTTC.

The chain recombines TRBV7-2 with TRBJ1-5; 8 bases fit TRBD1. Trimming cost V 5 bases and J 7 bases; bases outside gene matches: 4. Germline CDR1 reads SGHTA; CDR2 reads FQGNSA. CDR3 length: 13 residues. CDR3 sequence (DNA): TGTGCCAGCAGCGCGCAGGGGGCGCAGCCCCAGCATTTT. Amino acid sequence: CASSAQGAQPQHF.

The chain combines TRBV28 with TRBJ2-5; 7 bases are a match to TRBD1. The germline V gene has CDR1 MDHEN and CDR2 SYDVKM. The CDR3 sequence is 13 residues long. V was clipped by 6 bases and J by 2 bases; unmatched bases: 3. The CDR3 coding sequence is TGTGCCAGCAGCGGACAGGTACAAGAGACCCAGTACTTC. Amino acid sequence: CASSGQVQETQYF.

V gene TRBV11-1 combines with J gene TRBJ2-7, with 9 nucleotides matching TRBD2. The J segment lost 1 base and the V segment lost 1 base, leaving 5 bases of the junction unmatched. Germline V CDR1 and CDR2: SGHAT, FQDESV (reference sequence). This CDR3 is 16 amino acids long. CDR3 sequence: CASSLGGLAGSYEQYF. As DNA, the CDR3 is TGTGCCAGCAGCTTAGGGGGGCTAGCGGGATCCTACGAGCAGTACTTC.

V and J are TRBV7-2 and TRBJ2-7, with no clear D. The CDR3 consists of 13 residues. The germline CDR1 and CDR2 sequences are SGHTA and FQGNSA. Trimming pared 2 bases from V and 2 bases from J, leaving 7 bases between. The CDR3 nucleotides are TGTGCCAGCAGCTTAAAGGAAACCTACGAGCAGTACTTC. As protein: CASSLKETYEQYF.

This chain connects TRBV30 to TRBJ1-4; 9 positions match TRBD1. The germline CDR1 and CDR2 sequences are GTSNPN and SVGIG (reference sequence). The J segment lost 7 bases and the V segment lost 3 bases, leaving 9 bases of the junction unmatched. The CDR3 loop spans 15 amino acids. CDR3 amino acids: CAWSQHRGPGEKLFF. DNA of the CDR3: TGTGCCTGGAGCCAACACAGGGGGCCAGGTGAAAAACTGTTTTTT. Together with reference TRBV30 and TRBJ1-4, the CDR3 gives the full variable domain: SQTIHQWPATLVQPVGSPLSLECTVEGTSNPNLYWYRQAAGRGLQLLFYSVGIGQISSEVPQNLSASRPQDRQFILSSKKLLLSDSGFYLCAWSQHRGPGEKLFFGSGTQLSVL.

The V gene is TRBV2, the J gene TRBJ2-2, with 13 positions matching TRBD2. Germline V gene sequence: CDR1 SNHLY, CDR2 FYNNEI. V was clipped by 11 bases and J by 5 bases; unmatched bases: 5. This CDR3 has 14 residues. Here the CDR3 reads CALGTSGNTGELFF. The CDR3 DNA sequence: TGTGCCCTAGGGACTAGCGGGAATACCGGGGAGCTGTTTTTT. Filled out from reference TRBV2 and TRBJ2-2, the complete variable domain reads EPEVTQTPSHQVTQMGQEVILRCVPISNHLYFYWYRQILGQKVEFLVSFYNNEISEKSEIFDDQFSVERPDGSNFTLKIRSTKLEDSAMYFCALGTSGNTGELFFGEGSRLTVL.

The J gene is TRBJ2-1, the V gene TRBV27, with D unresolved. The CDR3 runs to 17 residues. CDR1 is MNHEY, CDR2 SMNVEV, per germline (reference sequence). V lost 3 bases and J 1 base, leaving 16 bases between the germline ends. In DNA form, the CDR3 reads TGTGCCAGCAGTTTCGGTTCTTGGGGTGGGTCCTACAATGAGCAGTTCTTC. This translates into CASSFGSWGGSYNEQFF.

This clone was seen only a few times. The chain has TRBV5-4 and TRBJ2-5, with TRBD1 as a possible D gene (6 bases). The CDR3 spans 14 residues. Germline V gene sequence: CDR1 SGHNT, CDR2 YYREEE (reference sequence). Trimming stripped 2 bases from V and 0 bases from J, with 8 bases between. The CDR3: CASSFRTDQETQYF. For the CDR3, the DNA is TGTGCCAGCAGCTTTCGGACAGACCAAGAGACCCAGTACTTC.

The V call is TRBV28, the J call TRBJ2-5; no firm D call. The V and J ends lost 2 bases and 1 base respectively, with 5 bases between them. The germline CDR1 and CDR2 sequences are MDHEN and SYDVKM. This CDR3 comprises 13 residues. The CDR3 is CASSLAVQETQYF. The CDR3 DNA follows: TGTGCCAGCAGTTTAGCCGTCCAAGAGACCCAGTACTTC.

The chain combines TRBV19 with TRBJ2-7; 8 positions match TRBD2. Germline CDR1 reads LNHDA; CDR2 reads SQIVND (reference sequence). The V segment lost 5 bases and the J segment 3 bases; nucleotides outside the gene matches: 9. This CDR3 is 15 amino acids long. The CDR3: CASSERLAPGYEQYF. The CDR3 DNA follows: TGTGCCAGTAGTGAACGACTAGCGCCGGGCTACGAGCAGTACTTC.

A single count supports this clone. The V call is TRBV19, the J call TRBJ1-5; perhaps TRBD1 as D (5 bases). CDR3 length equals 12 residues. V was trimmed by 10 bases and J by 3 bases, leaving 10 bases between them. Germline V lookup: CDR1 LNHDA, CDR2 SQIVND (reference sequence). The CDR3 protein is CATRTTNQPQHF. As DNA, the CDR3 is TGTGCCACCAGGACAACCAATCAGCCCCAGCATTTT.

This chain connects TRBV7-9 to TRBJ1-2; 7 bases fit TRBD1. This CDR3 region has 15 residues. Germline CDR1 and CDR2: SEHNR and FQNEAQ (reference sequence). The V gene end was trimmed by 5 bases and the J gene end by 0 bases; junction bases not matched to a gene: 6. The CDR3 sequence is CASSLGGGANYGYTF. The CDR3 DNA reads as TGTGCCAGCAGCCTAGGGGGCGGAGCTAACTATGGCTACACCTTC.

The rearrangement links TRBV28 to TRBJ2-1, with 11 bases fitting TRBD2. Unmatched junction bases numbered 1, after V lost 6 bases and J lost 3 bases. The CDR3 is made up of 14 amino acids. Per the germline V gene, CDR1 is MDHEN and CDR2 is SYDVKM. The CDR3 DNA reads TGTGCCAGCAGAACTAGCGGGGGCTACAATGAGCAGTTCTTC. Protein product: CASRTSGGYNEQFF.

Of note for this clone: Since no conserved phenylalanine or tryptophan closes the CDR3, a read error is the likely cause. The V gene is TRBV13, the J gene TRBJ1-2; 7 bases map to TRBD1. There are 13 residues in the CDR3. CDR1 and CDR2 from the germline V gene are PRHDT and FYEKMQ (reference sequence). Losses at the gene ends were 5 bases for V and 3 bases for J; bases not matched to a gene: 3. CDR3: CASSIGQDYGYTI. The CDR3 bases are TGTGCCAGCAGCATCGGACAGGACTATGGCTACACCATC.

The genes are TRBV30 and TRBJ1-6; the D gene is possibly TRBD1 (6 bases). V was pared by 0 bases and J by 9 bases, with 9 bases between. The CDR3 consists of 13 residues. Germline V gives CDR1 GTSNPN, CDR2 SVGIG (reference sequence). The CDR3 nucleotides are TGTGCCTGGAGTGTAGAGGGGGGTTCACCCCTCCACTTT. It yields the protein CAWSVEGGSPLHF.

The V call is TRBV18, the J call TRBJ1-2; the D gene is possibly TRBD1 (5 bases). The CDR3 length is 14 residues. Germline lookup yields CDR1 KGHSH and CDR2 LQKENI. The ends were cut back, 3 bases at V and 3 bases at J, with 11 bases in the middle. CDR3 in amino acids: CASSPRGEDYGYTF. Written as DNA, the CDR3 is TGTGCCAGCTCACCTCGGGGGGAGGACTATGGCTACACCTTC.

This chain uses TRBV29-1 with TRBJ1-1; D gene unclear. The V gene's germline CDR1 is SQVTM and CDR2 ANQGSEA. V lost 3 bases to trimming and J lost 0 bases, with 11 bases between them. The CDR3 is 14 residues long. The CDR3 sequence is CSVEDPTMNTEAFF. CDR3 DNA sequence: TGCAGCGTTGAGGACCCCACCATGAACACTGAAGCTTTCTTT.

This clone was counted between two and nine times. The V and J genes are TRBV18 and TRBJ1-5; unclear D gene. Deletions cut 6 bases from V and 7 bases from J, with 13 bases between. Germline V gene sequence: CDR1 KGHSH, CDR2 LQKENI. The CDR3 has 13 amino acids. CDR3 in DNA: TGTGCCAGCTCGTCTGGGGAAGACCAGCCCCAGCATTTT. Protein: CASSSGEDQPQHF.

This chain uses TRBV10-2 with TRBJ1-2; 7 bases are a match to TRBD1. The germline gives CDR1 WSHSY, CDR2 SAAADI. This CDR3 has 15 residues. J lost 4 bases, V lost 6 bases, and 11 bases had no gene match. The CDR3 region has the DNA TGCGCCAGCAGCGACCAATGGACAGGTAGCTATGGCTACACCTTC. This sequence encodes CASSDQWTGSYGYTF.